The 17 T cell receptor beta chains below come from one sample, sequenced in a study of blood T cell repertoires in COVID-19. Profiling relied on immunoSEQ multiplex PCR, and the TCRdb table lists in-frame clones only, not all of them. The repertoire holds some 71,000 clones, around 84% seen once, with 0.83% in the top ten. Input material: peripheral blood. Source of these receptors: a woman in her 70s with acute or convalescent COVID-19.

This chain links TRBV5-8 with TRBJ2-5; weak D call: TRBD2 (6 bases). V gave up 7 bases and J gave up 3 bases, with 19 bases separating them. Germline V gives CDR1 SGHTS, CDR2 YDEGEE. The CDR3 length is 15 residues. As DNA, the CDR3 is TGTGCCAGCGGCCAGGCCGGGAGAGGGAAAGAGACCCAGTACTTC. Protein: CASGQAGRGKETQYF.

This chain connects TRBV3-1 (or the pseudogene TRBV3-2) to TRBJ1-6; no reliable D call. Germline lookup yields CDR1 LGHDT and CDR2 YNNKEL (reference sequence). Trimming took off 8 bases at V and 7 bases at J, with 12 bases between the two ends. The CDR3 sequence is 13 residues long. In DNA form, the CDR3 reads TGTGCCAGCTCCACCTTCGGGAATTCACCCCTCCACTTT. Translated, it gives CASSTFGNSPLHF.

The chain carries TRBV3-1 (or the pseudogene TRBV3-2) and TRBJ1-4; 7 bases line up with TRBD1. Losses at the gene ends were 2 bases for V and 4 bases for J; bases not matched to a gene: 1. This CDR3 spans 14 amino acids. The germline CDR1 and CDR2 sequences are LGHDT and YNNKEL (reference sequence). This CDR3 is CASSQQGDNEKLFF. CDR3 bases: TGTGCCAGCAGCCAACAGGGGGATAATGAAAAACTGTTTTTT.

The chain has TRBV5-1 and TRBJ2-7; a weak D match, TRBD2 (5 bases). There are 15 residues in the CDR3. V was trimmed by 3 bases and J by 0 bases, leaving 13 bases between them. Germline loops: CDR1 SGHRS, CDR2 YFSETQ. CDR3 in DNA: TGCGCCAGCAGCTCCCGCCGGGGAAGCTCCTACGAGCAGTACTTC. This translates into CASSSRRGSSYEQYF.

V gene TRBV6-5 combines with J gene TRBJ2-3; no clear D. From germline, CDR1 is MNHEY and CDR2 SVGAGI. V was trimmed by 2 bases and J by 3 bases, leaving 3 bases between them. The CDR3 has 12 residues. CDR3 coding DNA: TGTGCCAGCAGTTACCTTACAGATACGCAGTATTTT. It encodes CASSYLTDTQYF.

The rearrangement links TRBV6-2 or TRBV6-3 to TRBJ2-3; D not resolved. Germline V gene lookup returns CDR1 MNHEY and CDR2 SVGEGT. V lost 0 bases and J 5 bases, leaving 12 bases between the germline ends. This CDR3 has 15 amino acids. CDR3 nucleotide sequence: TGTGCCAGCAGTTACTCGAACCCCCCGGGAGATACGCAGTATTTT. It specifies CASSYSNPPGDTQYF.

The chain recombines TRBV18 with TRBJ2-7; D gene unclear. This CDR3 has 12 residues. V shed 3 bases and J shed 2 bases, with 5 bases lying between them. Germline values: CDR1 KGHSH, CDR2 LQKENI. The CDR3 coding sequence is TGTGCCAGCTCACCTGACACCTACGAGCAGTACTTC. Translated: CASSPDTYEQYF.

The sample holds one count of this clone. The chain uses TRBV18 and TRBJ2-7; 8 bases map to TRBD2. This CDR3 has 15 amino acids. The V gene's germline CDR1 is KGHSH and CDR2 LQKENI. J lost 0 bases, V lost 4 bases, and 5 bases had no gene match. Here the CDR3 DNA reads TGTGCCAGCTCACGCTCTACTAGCGGCTCCTACGAGCAGTACTTC. The encoded protein is CASSRSTSGSYEQYF.

There are many counts of this clone. The chain links TRBV28 to TRBJ1-1; D may be TRBD1 (5 bases). The CDR3 totals 16 residues. The V gene lost 5 bases and the J gene lost 4 bases, with 20 bases spanning the gap. The germline V gene encodes CDR1 MDHEN and CDR2 SYDVKM. This CDR3 is CASSTRGRGSGTEAFF. CDR3 nucleotide sequence: TGTGCCAGCAGTACCCGTGGTCGGGGGTCGGGCACTGAAGCTTTCTTT.

The chain employs TRBV18 and TRBJ2-5; 9 positions match TRBD1. The CDR3 consists of 16 residues. Trimming removed 5 bases from V and 2 bases from J; junction bases left unmatched: 9. Germline CDR1 is KGHSH and CDR2 is LQKENI. The chain's CDR3 is CASSSYTGTGQETQYF. The CDR3 DNA is TGTGCCAGCTCATCATATACCGGGACAGGGCAAGAGACCCAGTACTTC.

Only a few counts were recorded for this clone. The rearrangement joins TRBV19 to TRBJ2-3; TRBD1 agrees at 9 bases. This CDR3 contains 15 residues. J was trimmed by 2 bases and V by 9 bases; bases with no gene match: 9. Germline V gene lookup returns CDR1 LNHDA and CDR2 SQIVND (reference sequence). The CDR3 nucleotides are TGTGCCAGCTCCGGACAGGGGCTTTTCACAGATACGCAGTATTTT. Its protein is CASSGQGLFTDTQYF.

The chain links TRBV9 to TRBJ1-3; 9 nucleotides line up with TRBD1. Germline CDR1 SGDLS, CDR2 YYNGEE. The trim removed 3 bases at V and 1 base at J, leaving 2 bases unmatched. This CDR3 has 15 residues. CDR3 DNA sequence: TGTGCCAGCAGCGGGACAGGGGAATCTGGAAACACCATATATTTT. It translates to CASSGTGESGNTIYF.

Of note for this clone: Its ends do not fully match the called genes, so a read error is possible. This chain links TRBV3-1 (or the pseudogene TRBV3-2) with TRBJ2-1; maybe TRBD2 (6 bases). This CDR3 has 12 amino acids. Germline loops: CDR1 LGHDT, CDR2 YNNKEL (reference sequence). CDR3 DNA: TGTGCCAGCAGCCAAGACGGACTATTCGGAATCTTC. The encoded protein is CASSQDGLFGIF.

The genes are TRBV5-4 and TRBJ2-5, with D perhaps TRBD1 (5 bases). V was pared by 4 bases and J by 5 bases, with 12 bases between. This CDR3 is built from 13 residues. Germline values: CDR1 SGHNT, CDR2 YYREEE (reference sequence). The CDR3 is CASSQPDSETQYF. The CDR3 DNA reads as TGTGCCAGCAGCCAGCCCGACAGTGAGACCCAGTACTTC.

This clone has more than one count but fewer than ten. This chain links TRBV28 with TRBJ2-2; tentative D call: TRBD1 (7 bases). Germline V gives CDR1 MDHEN, CDR2 SYDVKM. The length of the CDR3 is 16 residues. V was pared by 5 bases and J by 4 bases, with 17 bases between. The CDR3 coding sequence is TGTGCCAGCAGTACCCCCAGACAGGGAGGCACCGGGGAGCTGTTTTTT. Translated, it gives CASSTPRQGGTGELFF.

The V and J genes are TRBV5-1 and TRBJ1-3; possibly TRBD1 for D (6 bases). CDR1 is SGHRS, CDR2 YFSETQ, per germline. V was shortened by 0 bases and J by 2 bases, with 12 bases between the two germline ends. There are 16 residues in the CDR3. The CDR3 region has the DNA TGCGCCAGCAGCTTGGGGGTCACAGGGACTGGAAACACCATATATTTT. Protein sequence: CASSLGVTGTGNTIYF.

The DNA of the CDR3 is TGCGCCAGCAGCTTGGGGGACAGACACAACACCGGGGAGCTGTTTTTT. Translation: CASSLGDRHNTGELFF. This sequence joins TRBV5-1 and TRBJ2-2, with 7 bases identical to TRBD1. V shed 0 bases and J 2 bases; nucleotides not matched to a gene: 4. The CDR3 consists of 16 residues. In germline, CDR1 is SGHRS, CDR2 YFSETQ.